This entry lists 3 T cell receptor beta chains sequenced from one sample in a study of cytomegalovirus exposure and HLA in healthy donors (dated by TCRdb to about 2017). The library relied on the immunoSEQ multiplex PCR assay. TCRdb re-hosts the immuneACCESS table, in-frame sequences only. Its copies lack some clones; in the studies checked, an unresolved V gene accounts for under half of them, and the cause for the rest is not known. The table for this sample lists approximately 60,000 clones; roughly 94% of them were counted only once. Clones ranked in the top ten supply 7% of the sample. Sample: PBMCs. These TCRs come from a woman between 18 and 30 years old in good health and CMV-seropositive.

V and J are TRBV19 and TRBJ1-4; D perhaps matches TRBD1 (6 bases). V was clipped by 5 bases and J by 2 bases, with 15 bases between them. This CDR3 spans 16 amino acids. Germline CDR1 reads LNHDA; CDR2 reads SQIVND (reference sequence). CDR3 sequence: CASSSNPGATNEKLFF. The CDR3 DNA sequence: TGTGCCAGTAGTTCGAACCCAGGGGCGACTAATGAAAAACTGTTTTTT.

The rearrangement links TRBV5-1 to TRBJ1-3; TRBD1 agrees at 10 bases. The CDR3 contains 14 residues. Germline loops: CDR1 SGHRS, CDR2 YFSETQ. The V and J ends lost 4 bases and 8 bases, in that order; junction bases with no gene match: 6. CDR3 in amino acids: CASSTRDRGDTIYF. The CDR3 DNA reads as TGCGCCAGCAGCACCCGGGACAGGGGTGACACCATATATTTT.

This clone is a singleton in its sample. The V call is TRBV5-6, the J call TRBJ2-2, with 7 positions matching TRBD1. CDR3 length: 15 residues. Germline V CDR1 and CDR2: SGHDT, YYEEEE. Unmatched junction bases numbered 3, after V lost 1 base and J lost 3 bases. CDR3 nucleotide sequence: TGTGCCAGCAGCTTGCGGACAGGATACACCGGGGAGCTGTTTTTT. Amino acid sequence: CASSLRTGYTGELFF.